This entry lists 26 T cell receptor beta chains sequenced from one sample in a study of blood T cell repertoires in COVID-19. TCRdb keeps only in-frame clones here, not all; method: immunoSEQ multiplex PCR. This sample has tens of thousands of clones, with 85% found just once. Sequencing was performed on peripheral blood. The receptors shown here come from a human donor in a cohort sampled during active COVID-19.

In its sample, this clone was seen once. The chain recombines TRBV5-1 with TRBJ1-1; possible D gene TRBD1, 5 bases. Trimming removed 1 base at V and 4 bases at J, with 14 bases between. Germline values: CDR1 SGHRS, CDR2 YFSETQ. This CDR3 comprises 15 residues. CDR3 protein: CASSLNGGTGTEAFF. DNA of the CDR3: TGCGCCAGCAGCTTGAACGGGGGTACGGGCACTGAAGCTTTCTTT.

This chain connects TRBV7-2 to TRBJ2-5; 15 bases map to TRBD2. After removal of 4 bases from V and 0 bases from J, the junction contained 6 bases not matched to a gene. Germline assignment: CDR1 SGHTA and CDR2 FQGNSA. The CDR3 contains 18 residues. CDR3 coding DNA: TGTGCCAGCAGCTCTGGACTAGCGGGGGGGCTTTACCAAGAGACCCAGTACTTC. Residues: CASSSGLAGGLYQETQYF.

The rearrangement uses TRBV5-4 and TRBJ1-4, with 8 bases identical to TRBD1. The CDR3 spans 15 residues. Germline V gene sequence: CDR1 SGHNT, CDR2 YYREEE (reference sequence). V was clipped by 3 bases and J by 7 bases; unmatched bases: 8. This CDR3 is CASSSSGGRGEKLFF. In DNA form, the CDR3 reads TGTGCCAGCAGCTCCTCAGGGGGCAGGGGTGAAAAACTGTTTTTT.

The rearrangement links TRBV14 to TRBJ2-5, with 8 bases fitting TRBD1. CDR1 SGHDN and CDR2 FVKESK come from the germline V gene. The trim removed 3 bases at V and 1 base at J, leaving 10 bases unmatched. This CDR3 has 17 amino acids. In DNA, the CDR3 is TGTGCCAGCAGCCACATAGGACAGGGTCAATCCCAAGAGACCCAGTACTTC. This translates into CASSHIGQGQSQETQYF.

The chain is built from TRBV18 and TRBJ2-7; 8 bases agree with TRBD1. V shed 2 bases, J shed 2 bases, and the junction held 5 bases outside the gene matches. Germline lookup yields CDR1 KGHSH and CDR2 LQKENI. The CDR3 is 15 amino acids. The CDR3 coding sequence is TGTGCCAGCTCACCAGCCCTGGACAGGGCCTACGAGCAGTACTTC. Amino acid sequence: CASSPALDRAYEQYF. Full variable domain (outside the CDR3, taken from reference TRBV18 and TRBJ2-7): NAGVMQNPRHLVRRRGQEARLRCSPMKGHSHVYWYRQLPEEGLKFMVYLQKENIIDESGMPKERFSAEFPKEGPSILRIQQVVRGDSAAYFCASSPALDRAYEQYFGPGTRLTVT.

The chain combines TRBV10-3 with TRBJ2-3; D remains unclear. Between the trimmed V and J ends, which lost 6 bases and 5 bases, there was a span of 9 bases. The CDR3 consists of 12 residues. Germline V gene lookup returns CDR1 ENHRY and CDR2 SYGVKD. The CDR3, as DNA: TGTGCCATCAGCCAACCCGGAGATACGCAGTATTTT. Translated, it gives CAISQPGDTQYF.

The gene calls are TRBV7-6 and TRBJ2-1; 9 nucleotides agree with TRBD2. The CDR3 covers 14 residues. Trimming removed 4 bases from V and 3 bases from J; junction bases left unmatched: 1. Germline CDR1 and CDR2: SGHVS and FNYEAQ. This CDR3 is CASSSSGVYNEQFF. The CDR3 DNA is TGTGCCAGCAGCTCTAGCGGGGTCTACAATGAGCAGTTCTTC. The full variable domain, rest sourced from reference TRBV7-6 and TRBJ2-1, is GAGVSQSPRYKVTKRGQDVALRCDPISGHVSLYWYRQALGQGPEFLTYFNYEAQQDKSGLPNDRFSAERPEGSISTLTIQRTEQRDSAMYRCASSSSGVYNEQFFGPGTRLTVL.

This chain's CDR3 is CASSQDREKAFF. In DNA, the CDR3 is TGTGCCAGCAGTCAGGACAGGGAGAAAGCTTTCTTT. This rearrangement joins TRBV6-5 to TRBJ1-1; 8 bases fit TRBD1. This CDR3 is 12 amino acids long. CDR1 and CDR2 (germline): MNHEY, SVGAGI. The ends lost 5 bases at V and 9 bases at J; junction bases unmatched: 5.

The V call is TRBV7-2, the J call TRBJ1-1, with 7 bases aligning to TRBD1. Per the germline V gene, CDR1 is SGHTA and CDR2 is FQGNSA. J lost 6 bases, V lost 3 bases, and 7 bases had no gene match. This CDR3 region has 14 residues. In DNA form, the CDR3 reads TGTGCCAGCAGCTTCAAGGGGGCCGACTCTGAAGCTTTCTTT. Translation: CASSFKGADSEAFF.

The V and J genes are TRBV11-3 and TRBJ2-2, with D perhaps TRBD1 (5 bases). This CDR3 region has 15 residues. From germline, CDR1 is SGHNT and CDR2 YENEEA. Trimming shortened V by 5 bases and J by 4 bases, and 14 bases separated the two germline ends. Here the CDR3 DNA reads TGTGCCAGCAGCACAGGCTTTTTGAGCACCGGGGAGCTGTTTTTT. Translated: CASSTGFLSTGELFF.

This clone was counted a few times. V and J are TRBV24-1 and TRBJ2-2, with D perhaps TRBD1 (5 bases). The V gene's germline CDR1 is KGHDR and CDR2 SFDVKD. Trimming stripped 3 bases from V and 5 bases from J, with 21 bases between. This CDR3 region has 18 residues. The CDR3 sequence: CATSDLRVGEGSTGELFF. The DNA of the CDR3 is TGTGCCACCAGTGATCTCAGGGTAGGAGAAGGAAGTACCGGGGAGCTGTTTTTT.

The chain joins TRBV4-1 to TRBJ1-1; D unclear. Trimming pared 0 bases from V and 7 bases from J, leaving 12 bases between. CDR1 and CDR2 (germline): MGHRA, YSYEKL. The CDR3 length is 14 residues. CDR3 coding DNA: TGCGCCAGCAGCCAAGATCAGTCGTGGTTTGAAGCTTTCTTT. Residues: CASSQDQSWFEAFF.

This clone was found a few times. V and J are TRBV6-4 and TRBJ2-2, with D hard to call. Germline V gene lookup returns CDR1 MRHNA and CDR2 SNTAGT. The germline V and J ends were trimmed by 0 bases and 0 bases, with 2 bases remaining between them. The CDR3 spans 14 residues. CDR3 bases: TGTGCCAGCAGTGACTCTACGAACACCGGGGAGCTGTTTTTT. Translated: CASSDSTNTGELFF.

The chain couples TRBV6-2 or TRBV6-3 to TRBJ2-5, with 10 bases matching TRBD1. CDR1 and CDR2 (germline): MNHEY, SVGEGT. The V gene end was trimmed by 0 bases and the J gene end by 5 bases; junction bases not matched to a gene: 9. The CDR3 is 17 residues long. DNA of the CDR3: TGTGCCAGCAGTTACTCGAAGCGACAGGGGGCTAGTGAGACCCAGTACTTC. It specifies CASSYSKRQGASETQYF.

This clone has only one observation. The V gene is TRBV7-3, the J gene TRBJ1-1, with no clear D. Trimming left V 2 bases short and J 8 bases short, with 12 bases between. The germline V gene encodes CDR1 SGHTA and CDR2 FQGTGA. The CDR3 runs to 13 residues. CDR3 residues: CASSLGPIREAFF. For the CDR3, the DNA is TGTGCCAGCAGCTTAGGTCCAATTCGGGAAGCTTTCTTT. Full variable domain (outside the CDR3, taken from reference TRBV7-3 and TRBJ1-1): GAGVSQTPSNKVTEKGKYVELRCDPISGHTALYWYRQSLGQGPEFLIYFQGTGAADDSGLPNDRFFAVRPEGSVSTLKIQRTERGDSAVYLCASSLGPIREAFFGQGTRLTVV.

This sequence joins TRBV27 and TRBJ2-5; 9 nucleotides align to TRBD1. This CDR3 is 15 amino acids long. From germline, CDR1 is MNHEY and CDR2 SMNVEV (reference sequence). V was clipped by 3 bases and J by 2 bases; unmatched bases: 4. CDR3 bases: TGTGCCAGCAGTTTTTACGGGACAGGGCAAGAGACCCAGTACTTC. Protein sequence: CASSFYGTGQETQYF.

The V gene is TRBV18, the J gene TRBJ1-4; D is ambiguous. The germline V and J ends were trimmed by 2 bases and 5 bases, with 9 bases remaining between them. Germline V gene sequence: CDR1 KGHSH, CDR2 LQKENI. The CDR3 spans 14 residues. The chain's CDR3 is CASSPKAGNEKLFF. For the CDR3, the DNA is TGTGCCAGCTCACCAAAGGCAGGCAATGAAAAACTGTTTTTT.

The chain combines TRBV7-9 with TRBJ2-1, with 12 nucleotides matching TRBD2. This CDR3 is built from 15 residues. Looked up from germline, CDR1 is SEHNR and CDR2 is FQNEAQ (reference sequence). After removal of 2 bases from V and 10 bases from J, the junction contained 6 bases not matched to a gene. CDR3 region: CASSLRTSGTPEQFF. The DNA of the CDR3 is TGTGCCAGCAGCTTAAGGACTAGCGGGACCCCGGAGCAGTTCTTC. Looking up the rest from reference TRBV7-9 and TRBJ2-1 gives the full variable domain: DTGVSQNPRHKITKRGQNVTFRCDPISEHNRLYWYRQTLGQGPEFLTYFQNEAQLEKSRLLSDRFSAERPKGSFSTLEIQRTEQGDSAMYLCASSLRTSGTPEQFFGPGTRLTVL.

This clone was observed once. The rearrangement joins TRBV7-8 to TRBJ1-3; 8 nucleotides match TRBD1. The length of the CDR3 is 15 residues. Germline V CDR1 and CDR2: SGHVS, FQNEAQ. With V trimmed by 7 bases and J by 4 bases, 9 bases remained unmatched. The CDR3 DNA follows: TGTGCCAGCACTCAGGACAGGGCCGCAGGAAACACCATATATTTT. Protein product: CASTQDRAAGNTIYF.

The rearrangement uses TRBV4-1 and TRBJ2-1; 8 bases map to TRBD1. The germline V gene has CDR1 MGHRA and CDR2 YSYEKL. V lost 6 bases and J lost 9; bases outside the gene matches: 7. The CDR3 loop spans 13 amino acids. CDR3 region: CASRQTGGIEQFF. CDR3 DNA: TGCGCCAGCAGGCAAACAGGGGGTATTGAGCAGTTCTTC.

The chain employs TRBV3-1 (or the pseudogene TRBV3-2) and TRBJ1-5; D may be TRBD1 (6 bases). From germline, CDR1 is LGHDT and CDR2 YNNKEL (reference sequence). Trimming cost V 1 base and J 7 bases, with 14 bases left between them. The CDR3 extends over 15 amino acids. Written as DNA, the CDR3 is TGTGCCAGCAGCCAAGGTTTCAGGGGACCACAGCCCCAGCATTTT. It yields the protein CASSQGFRGPQPQHF.

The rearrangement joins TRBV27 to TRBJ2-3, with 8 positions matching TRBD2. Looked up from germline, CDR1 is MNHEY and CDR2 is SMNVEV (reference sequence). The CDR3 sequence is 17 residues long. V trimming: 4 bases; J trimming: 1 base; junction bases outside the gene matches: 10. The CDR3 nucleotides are TGTGCCAGCAGTTCCCTAGGAGAGCGGGGGCGCACAGATACGCAGTATTTT. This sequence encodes CASSSLGERGRTDTQYF.

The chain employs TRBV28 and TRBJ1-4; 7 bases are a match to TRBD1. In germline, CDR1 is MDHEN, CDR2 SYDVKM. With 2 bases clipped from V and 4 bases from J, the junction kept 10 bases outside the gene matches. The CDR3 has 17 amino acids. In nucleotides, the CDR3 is TGTGCCAGCAGTTTAGGGACAGCTCTCGGATATAATGAAAAACTGTTTTTT. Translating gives CASSLGTALGYNEKLFF.

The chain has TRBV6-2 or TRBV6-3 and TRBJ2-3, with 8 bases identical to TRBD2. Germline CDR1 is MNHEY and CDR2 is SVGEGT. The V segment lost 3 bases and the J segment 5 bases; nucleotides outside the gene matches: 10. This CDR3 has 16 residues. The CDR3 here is CASSYLGGGPGDTQYF. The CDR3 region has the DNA TGTGCCAGCAGTTATCTCGGGGGGGGGCCCGGAGATACGCAGTATTTT.

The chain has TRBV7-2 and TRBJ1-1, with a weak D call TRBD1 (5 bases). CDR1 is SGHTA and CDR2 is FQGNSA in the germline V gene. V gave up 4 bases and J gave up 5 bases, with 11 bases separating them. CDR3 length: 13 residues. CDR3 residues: CASSSGGGTEAFF. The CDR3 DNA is TGTGCCAGCAGCTCCGGGGGGGGGACTGAAGCTTTCTTT.

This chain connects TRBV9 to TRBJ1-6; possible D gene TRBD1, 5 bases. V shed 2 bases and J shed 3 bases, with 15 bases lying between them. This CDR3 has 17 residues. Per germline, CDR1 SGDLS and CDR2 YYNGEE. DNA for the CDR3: TGTGCCAGCAGCGTGGGGAGGGGAAACCTCTATAATTCACCCCTCCACTTT. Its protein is CASSVGRGNLYNSPLHF.